This T cell receptor (beta chain) was profiled in a study of response to subunit inactivated influenza vaccine. The germline V gene has CDR1 MNHEY and CDR2 SVGEGT. This CDR3 contains 11 residues. Note on this clonotype: One junction end does not reproduce the germline sequence, and a read error may be involved.

MiXCR, run by TCRdb on the RT-PCR reads, gives a single entry per CDR3 protein. The table records about 540,000 distinct CDR3 sequences, roughly a quarter of them present only once. In addition, the sample was reused for a study of T cells expressing NK-cell markers. Per that paper: As the method of synthesis, 5'RACE template switching with UMIs yielded TCR beta cDNA. Each TCR beta repertoire originated in sorted T cells that were CD3+CD56+NKG2C+, CD3+CD56+NKG2C- or CD3+CD56-NKG2C+. Of CD8+ T cells, roughly 1.0-7.0% belonged to dominant NKG2C+ clonotypes in several donors. Questions lingered over whether expanded NKG2C+ T cell clones were HCMV-specific.

J is TRBJ2-1 and V is TRBV6-2 or TRBV6-3; TRBD1 might be the D (6 bases). Sequenced here: CD4+ T cells sorted from PBMCs, sampled about 13 days after vaccination. This clonotype was sampled from a man in his forties or fifties who received an inactivated influenza vaccine. CDR3: CASNRDNERFF. The CDR3 bases are TGTGCCAGCAACCGGGACAATGAGCGGTTCTTC.